This record looks at one T cell receptor beta chain sequence and its context. The antigen remains unidentified. In the same sample, other DNA sequences code for this CDR3. This specimen belongs to a study of CD8+ T cells in alopecia areata. Sequencing relied on a cDNA template that was reverse transcribed from extracted RNA. This table comes from immunoSEQ multiplex PCR, and its TCRdb copy is limited to in-frame clones, with some not included. Among 70,000 or so clones listed, 29% were seen once. Sample treatment: oral pan-JAK inhibitor, 5-10 mg twice daily. Findings of the study overall: While tofacitinib was given, many expanded lesional clones persisted in scalp and blood. Uncertain still, given a single nonresponder, is whether baseline CD8+ expansion links to response.

Specimen: CD8+ T cells sorted from blood, collected at week 4, from a patient treated with tofacitinib. This clonotype originated in a human donor with alopecia areata.

The CDR3 is CASSLNTGELFF. The DNA for the CDR3 is TGTGCCAGCAGCCTGAACACCGGGGAGCTGTTTTTT. The V call is TRBV13, the J call TRBJ2-2; D not certain. In germline, CDR1 is PRHDT, CDR2 FYEKMQ (reference sequence). There are 12 residues in the CDR3. Trimming pared 5 bases from V and 1 base from J, leaving 2 bases between.